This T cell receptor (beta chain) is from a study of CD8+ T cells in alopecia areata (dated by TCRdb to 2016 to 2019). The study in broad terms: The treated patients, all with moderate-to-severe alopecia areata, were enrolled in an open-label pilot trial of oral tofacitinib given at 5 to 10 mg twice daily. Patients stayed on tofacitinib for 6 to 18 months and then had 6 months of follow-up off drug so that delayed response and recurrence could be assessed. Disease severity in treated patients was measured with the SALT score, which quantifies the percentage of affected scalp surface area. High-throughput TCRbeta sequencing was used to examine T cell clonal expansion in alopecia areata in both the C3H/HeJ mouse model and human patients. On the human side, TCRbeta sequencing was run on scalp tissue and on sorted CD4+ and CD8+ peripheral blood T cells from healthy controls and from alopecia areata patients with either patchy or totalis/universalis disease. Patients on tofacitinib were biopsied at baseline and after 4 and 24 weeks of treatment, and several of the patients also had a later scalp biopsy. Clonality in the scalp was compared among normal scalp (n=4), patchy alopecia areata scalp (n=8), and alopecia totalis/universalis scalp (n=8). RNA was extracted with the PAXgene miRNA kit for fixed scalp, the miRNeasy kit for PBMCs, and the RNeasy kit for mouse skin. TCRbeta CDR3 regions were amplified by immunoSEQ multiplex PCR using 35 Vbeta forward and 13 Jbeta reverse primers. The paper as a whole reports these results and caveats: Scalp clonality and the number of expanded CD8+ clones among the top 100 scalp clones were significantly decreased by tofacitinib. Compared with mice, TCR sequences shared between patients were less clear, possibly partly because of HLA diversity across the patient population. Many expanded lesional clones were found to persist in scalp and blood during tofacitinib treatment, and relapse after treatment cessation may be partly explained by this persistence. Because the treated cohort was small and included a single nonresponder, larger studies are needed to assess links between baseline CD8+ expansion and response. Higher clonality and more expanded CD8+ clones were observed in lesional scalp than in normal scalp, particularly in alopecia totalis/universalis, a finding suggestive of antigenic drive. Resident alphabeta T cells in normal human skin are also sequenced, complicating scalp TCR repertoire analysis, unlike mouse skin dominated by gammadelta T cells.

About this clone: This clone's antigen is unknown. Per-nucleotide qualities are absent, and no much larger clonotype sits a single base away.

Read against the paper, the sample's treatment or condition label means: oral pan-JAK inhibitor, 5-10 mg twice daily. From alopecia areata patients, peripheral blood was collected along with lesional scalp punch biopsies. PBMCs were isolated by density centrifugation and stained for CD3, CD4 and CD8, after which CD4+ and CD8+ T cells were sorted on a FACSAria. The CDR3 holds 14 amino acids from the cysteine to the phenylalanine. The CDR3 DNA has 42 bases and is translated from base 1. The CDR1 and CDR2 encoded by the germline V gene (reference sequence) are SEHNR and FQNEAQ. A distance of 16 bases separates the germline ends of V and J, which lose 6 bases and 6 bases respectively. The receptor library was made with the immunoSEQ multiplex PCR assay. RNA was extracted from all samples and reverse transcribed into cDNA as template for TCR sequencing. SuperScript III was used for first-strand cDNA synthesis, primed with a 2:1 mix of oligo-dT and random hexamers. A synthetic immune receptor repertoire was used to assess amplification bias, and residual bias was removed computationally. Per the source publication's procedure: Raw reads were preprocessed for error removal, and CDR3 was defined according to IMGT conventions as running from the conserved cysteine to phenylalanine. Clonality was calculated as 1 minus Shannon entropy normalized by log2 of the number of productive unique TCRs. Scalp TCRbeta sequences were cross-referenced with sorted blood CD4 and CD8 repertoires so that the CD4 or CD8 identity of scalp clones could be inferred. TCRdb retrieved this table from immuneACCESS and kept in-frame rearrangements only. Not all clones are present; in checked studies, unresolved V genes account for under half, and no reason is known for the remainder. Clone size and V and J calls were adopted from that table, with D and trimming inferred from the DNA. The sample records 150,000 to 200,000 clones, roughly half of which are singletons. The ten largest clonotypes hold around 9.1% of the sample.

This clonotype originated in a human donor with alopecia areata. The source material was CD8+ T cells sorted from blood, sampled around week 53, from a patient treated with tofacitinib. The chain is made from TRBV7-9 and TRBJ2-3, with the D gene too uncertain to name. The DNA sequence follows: TGTGCCAGCAGTCGAGCGCCGTACACGGATACGCAGTATTTT. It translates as CASSRAPYTDTQYF. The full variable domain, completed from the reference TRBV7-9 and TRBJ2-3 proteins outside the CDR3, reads DTGVSQNPRHKITKRGQNVTFRCDPISEHNRLYWYRQTLGQGPEFLTYFQNEAQLEKSRLLSDRFSAERPKGSFSTLEIQRTEQGDSAMYLCASSRAPYTDTQYFGPGTRLTVL.